In this sample, the clone carrying this TCR beta chain turned up a few times. Its antigen is unknown. The sample comes from a study of breast tumors, draining lymph nodes, adjacent tissues. The study's findings and limits: Luminal-like breast cancer showed significantly higher tumor–nontumor repertoire similarity than basal-like. Tumors had less TCR diversity than lymph nodes, more than nontumor tissue. The lymph node origin of tumor T cells was framed as consistent with a hypothesis, not demonstrated. Data fit most tumor T cells coming from lymph node, expanding in tumor.

The CDR3 is 13 residues long. Trimming left V 0 bases short and J 11 bases short, with 13 bases between. The germline V gene encodes CDR1 SGHAT and CDR2 FQNNGV. Axillary draining lymph nodes of breast cancer patients supplied the node samples. One entry per CDR3 protein, called by TCRdb with MiXCR from the multiplex PCR reads. The sample lists about 180,000 distinct CDR3 sequences; 25% to 40% were seen once. This chain connects TRBV11-2 to TRBJ1-1; maybe TRBD1 (5 bases). This TCR was recovered from a female donor with breast cancer. Some clones in this sample may be carry-over from other donors' samples. Sample: axillary lymph node tissue. The CDR3 region is CASSLDLTDRAFF. In DNA, the CDR3 is TGTGCCAGCAGCTTAGATCTGACAGACCGGGCTTTCTTT. Together with reference TRBV11-2 and TRBJ1-1, the CDR3 gives the full variable domain: EAGVAQSPRYKIIEKRQSVAFWCNPISGHATLYWYQQILGQGPKLLIQFQNNGVVDDSQLPKDRFSAERLKGVDSTLKIQPAKLEDSAVYLCASSLDLTDRAFFGQGTRLTVV.